This T cell receptor (beta chain) was found in a study of cytomegalovirus exposure and HLA in healthy donors. Notes on the study in general: A later analysis revealed that TCR association rates differed between HLA loci, peaking at DRB1 and bottoming out at HLA-C. Later analysis indicated greater clonal expansion among HLA-associated TCR beta chains than among equally common other chains. Testing in vitro showed three CMV-associated chains specific for CMV antigens.

The V end lost 1 base, the J end lost 1 base, and 11 bases lay between the germline ends. The CDR3 is made up of 15 amino acids. From germline, CDR1 is GTSNPN and CDR2 SVGIG (reference sequence). 13 Jbeta primers and 60 Vbeta primers were used for the PCR. Under the authors' procedure: In a later analysis, of 70 million to 85 million unique beta chains, about 10 million appeared in at least two donors. The method was immunoSEQ multiplex PCR; TCRdb's version includes in-frame clones alone and lacks a portion of them. V, J and clone size derive from that table, while D and trimming were established from the DNA sequence. The data contain roughly 150,000 clones, around four fifths of them singletons. A word on this clone: Its antigen is unidentified.

The sequence was obtained from a man between 25 and 39 years old in good health and CMV-seronegative. Sequencing input: PBMCs. The chain is built from TRBV30 and TRBJ1-5, with D unclear. The CDR3 reads CAWSGTTLSNQPQHF. The DNA for the CDR3 is TGTGCCTGGAGTGGGACTACACTGAGCAATCAGCCCCAGCATTTT.